This T cell receptor beta chain was recorded in a study of cytomegalovirus exposure and HLA in healthy donors. Overall study findings and caveats: The study listed some 160 cytomegalovirus-associated TCR beta chains. A later analysis linked 15,000 to 20,000 TCR beta sequences to HLA alleles at 0.05 false discovery rate.

Details on this clone: Its specificity is unknown.

60 Vbeta and 13 Jbeta primers were used in PCR. Libraries were prepared by immunoSEQ multiplex PCR; TCRdb keeps only in-frame clonotypes and omits some of them. The sample lists 250,000 or so clones; about 93% were seen once. Participants comprised healthy donors of bone marrow. While unrecorded immune exposures were likely, the donors were nominally healthy when sampled. Germline CDR1 is GTSNPN and CDR2 is SVGIG (reference sequence). The junction had 3 bases not matched to a gene; V was cut back by 4 bases and J by 2 bases. The CDR3 is made up of 13 amino acids. The origin of this receptor is a girl aged 2 to 10 in good health and CMV-seronegative. V gene TRBV30 combines with J gene TRBJ1-1, with TRBD1 matching over 8 bases. The sample taken for sequencing was PBMCs. The CDR3 region is CAWMTGVNTEAFF. DNA for the CDR3: TGTGCCTGGATGACAGGGGTAAACACTGAAGCTTTCTTT.